This TCR beta chain stems from a study of neurological immune-mediated disorders. Findings of the study overall: Phylogenetic analysis grouped 18 of 34 multiple sclerosis patients' repertoires together, suggesting a possible repertoire signature.

The CDR3 extends over 15 amino acids. Trimming took 2 bases from V and 6 from J, leaving 11 bases between them. TCRdb reanalysed the 5' RACE reads using MiXCR and keeps one entry per CDR3 protein. The top ten clones hold around 3% of a sample with 55,000 to 75,000 distinct CDR3 sequences, about 2.5% of them seen once. At least ten counts were recorded for this clonotype. Its antigen is not known. This receptor was obtained from a man aged 45 to 65 with multiple sclerosis. The sequenced sample consisted of PBMCs. The rearrangement uses TRBV12-3 or TRBV12-4 and TRBJ1-6; D is possibly TRBD1 (5 bases). This chain's CDR3 is CASSLSGQGNSPLHF. In DNA, the CDR3 is TGTGCCAGCAGTTTATCCGGCCAGGGTAATTCACCCCTCCACTTT.